Listed below are T cell receptor delta chains from one sample, sequenced in a study of delta chains in infants with herpesvirus infections. TCRdb reanalysed the RT-PCR reads via CATT. The table has roughly 960 delta-chain clones, approximately 9.6% seen once; the top ten hold around 5.3%. The sequenced sample was peripheral blood, obtained at time point 2 of longitudinal follow-up. The receptors come from a human donor who was a Ugandan infant, either HIV-exposed or HIV-unexposed (not recorded which). Both conserved end residues are part of each CDR3. A D gene is named only where the DNA matches it firmly. Clone size, where shown, is once, few, many, or a class for clones that have expanded.

J gene | clone size | D gene | V gene | CDR3 protein | CDR3 DNA
TRDJ1 | large | TRDD3 | TRDV1 | CALGERLLPIIVLGDTKTDKLIF | TGTGCTCTTGGGGAACGGCTGCTTCCTATCATAGTACTGGGGGATACAAAGACCGATAAACTCATCTTT
TRDJ1 | large | - | TRDV3 | CALEAGVETFTDKLIF | TGTGCCTTGGAGGCAGGGGTGGAGACTTTCACCGATAAACTCATCTTT
TRDJ3 | large | TRDD3 | TRDV2 | CACDSTGGRSSWDTRQMFF | TGTGCCTGTGACAGTACTGGGGGCCGAAGCTCCTGGGACACCCGACAGATGTTTTTC
TRDJ1 | large | TRDD3 | TRDV1 | CALGELGPYWGILHTDKLIF | TGTGCTCTTGGGGAACTAGGTCCCTACTGGGGGATACTCCACACCGATAAACTCATCTTT
TRDJ1 | large | - | TRDV1 | CALGVAISFLGIGLGDTDKLIF | TGTGCTCTTGGGGTGGCGATTTCCTTCCTGGGGATAGGACTAGGGGACACCGATAAACTCATCTTT
TRDJ1 | large | TRDD3 | TRDV2 | CACVPLYWGISPRLAYTDKLIF | TGTGCCTGTGTGCCCCTCTACTGGGGGATTTCTCCAAGACTGGCGTACACCGATAAACTCATCTTT
TRDJ3 | large | - | TRDV2 | CACDNAGFSSWDTRQMFF | TGTGCCTGTGACAATGCGGGATTTTCATCCTGGGACACCCGACAGATGTTTTTC
TRDJ1 | large | TRDD3 | TRAV29/DV5 | CAVRFRYKWGIRPYTDKLIF | TGTGCAGTGCGATTCCGCTACAAGTGGGGGATACGGCCGTACACCGATAAACTCATCTTT
TRDJ1 | large | - | TRDV3 | CALVDPGGLLDTDKLIF | TGTGCCTTGGTAGATCCAGGGGGTTTACTGGACACCGATAAACTCATCTTT
TRDJ1 | - | - | TRAV38-2/DV8 | CAYGAVRRDKLIF | TGTGCTTATGGCGCTGTGAGGAGGGATAAACTCATCTTT
TRDJ1 | large | - | TRDV1 | CALGELRYTCGFDKLIF | TGTGCTCTTGGGGAACTCCGCTATACGTGTGGCTTCGATAAACTCATCTTT
TRDJ1 | large | - | TRAV23/DV6 | CAFEHRWTTRLYKGNLYTDKLIF | TGTGCCTTTGAGCACAGGTGGACTACTCGCCTATATAAGGGCAACCTTTACACCGATAAACTCATCTTT
TRDJ1 | - | - | TRDV1 | CALGEFLMGTGEWGPSNGLIF | TGTGCTCTTGGGGAATTCCTAATGGGTACTGGGGAATGGGGGCCCTCGAATGGACTCATCTTT
TRDJ1 | large | TRDD3 | TRDV1 | CALGDPFLMGDTTDKLIF | TGTGCTCTTGGGGATCCCTTCCTAATGGGGGATACAACCGATAAACTCATCTTT
TRDJ1 | medium-sized | - | TRDV3 | CAFAGPSYARTGGLIFTRWYTDKLIF | TGTGCCTTCGCGGGGCCTTCCTACGCACGTACTGGGGGGCTCATCTTCACTCGATGGTACACCGATAAACTCATCTTT
TRDJ1 | medium-sized | TRDD3 | TRDV1 | CALGESGSYHYWGIRLGSYTDKLIF | TGTGCTCTTGGGGAATCGGGATCCTACCATTACTGGGGGATACGGCTCGGCTCCTACACCGATAAACTCATCTTT
TRDJ3 | - | TRDD3 | TRDV2 | CACDLPSYMPFISYWGPPSWDTRQMFF | TGTGCCTGTGACTTGCCCTCCTATATGCCTTTCATATCTTACTGGGGGCCACCCTCCTGGGACACCCGACAGATGTTTTTC
TRDJ3 | large | TRDD3 | TRDV2 | CACDTVGTGGSSGSWDTRQMFF | TGTGCCTGTGACACCGTTGGTACTGGGGGATCCTCCGGCTCCTGGGACACCCGACAGATGTTTTTC
TRDJ1 | few | TRDD3 | TRDV1 | CALGEIALTGGYRGNVKLIF | TGTGCTCTTGGGGAAATAGCCCTTACTGGGGGATATCGGGGAAATGTTAAACTCATCTTT
TRDJ1 | few | - | TRDV2 | CACDTRGVGDTDKLIF | TGTGCCTGTGACACGCGAGGCGTCGGAGACACCGATAAACTCATCTTT
TRDJ1 | medium-sized | TRDD3 | TRDV1 | CALGELGFLSIWLGDSALIF | TGTGCTCTTGGGGAACTCGGCTTCCTAAGTATATGGCTGGGGGATAGCGCCCTCATCTTT